The clone carrying this T cell receptor (beta chain) has at least ten counts. The record originates from a study of T cells in Graves' hyperthyroidism and ophthalmopathy. Trimming took off 5 bases at V and 7 bases at J, with 14 bases between the two ends. This CDR3 comprises 13 residues. The CDR3 regions of TCR beta were amplified from RNA transcripts. The HTBI primer set drove a first-round RT-PCR of the TCR CDR3. TCRdb re-called the multiplex PCR reads with MiXCR, one entry per CDR3 protein. This repertoire shows about 420,000 distinct CDR3 sequences, roughly 13% found once; its top ten account for 5% to 6%.

The source of this sequence is a woman aged 18 to 35 with Graves' hyperthyroidism. The specimen sequenced was blood. The chain recombines TRBV12-3 or TRBV12-4 with TRBJ1-1; tentative D call: TRBD1 (5 bases). Written as DNA, the CDR3 is TGTGCCAGCAGTCTCGGGACTTTCGGTGAAGCTTTCTTT. As protein: CASSLGTFGEAFF.